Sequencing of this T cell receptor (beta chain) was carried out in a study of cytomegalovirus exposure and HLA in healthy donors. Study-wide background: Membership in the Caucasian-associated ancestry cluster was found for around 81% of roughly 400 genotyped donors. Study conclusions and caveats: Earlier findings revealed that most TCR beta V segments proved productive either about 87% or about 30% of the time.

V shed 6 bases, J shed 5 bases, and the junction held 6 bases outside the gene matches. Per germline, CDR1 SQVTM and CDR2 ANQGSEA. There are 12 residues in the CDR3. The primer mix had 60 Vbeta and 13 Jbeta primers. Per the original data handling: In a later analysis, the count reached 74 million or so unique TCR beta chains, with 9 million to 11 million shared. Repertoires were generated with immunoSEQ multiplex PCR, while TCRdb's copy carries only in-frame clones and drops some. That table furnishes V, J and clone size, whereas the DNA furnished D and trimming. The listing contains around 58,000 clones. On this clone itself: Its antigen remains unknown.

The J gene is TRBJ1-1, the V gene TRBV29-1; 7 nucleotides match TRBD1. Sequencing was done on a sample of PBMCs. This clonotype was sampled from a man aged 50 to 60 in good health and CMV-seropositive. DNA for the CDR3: TGCAGCGTCCGACAGGGAGAGACTGAAGCTTTCTTT. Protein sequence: CSVRQGETEAFF.